This T cell receptor beta chain was captured in a study of blood T cell repertoires in COVID-19. Germline CDR1 is SGHAT and CDR2 is FQNNGV. The CDR3 has 15 residues. V lost 6 bases, J lost 6 bases, and 8 bases stayed unmatched. In the original processing: Reference gene primer amplification gave nucleated cell count estimates. Data came from immunoSEQ multiplex PCR; TCRdb stores just in-frame clones and leaves some out. The DNA was the basis for D and trimming; V, J and clone size are from that table. The sample holds fewer than 250,000 clones, roughly 86% seen once. This chain links TRBV11-2 with TRBJ2-1; 10 bases line up with TRBD2. This TCR derives from a woman between 55 and 75 years old who had recovered from COVID-19. The sequencing sample was made of peripheral blood. The CDR3 DNA follows: TGTGCCAGCAGAACCGGGACTAGCGCTATCAATGAGCAGTTCTTC. Its protein product is CASRTGTSAINEQFF.